This T cell receptor beta chain was obtained from a study of human T cells and chemical hapten exposure. Looking at the study overall: Patches with 0.01% DPC went on the upper back, and the tests were read at 6 days.

Study-wide results and caveats: The number of TCRs above 1 in 1000 frequency did not change after DPC sensitization.

TCRdb reprocessed the RACE reads via MiXCR and lists one record per CDR3 protein. The sample yields nearly 350,000 distinct CDR3 sequences, under 8% seen once. This CDR3 has 14 amino acids. After removal of 6 bases from V and 3 bases from J, the junction contained 5 bases not matched to a gene. The sample holds a few counts of this clonotype. Antigen specificity is unknown. As for time point: patch test 1, 2 weeks after DPC sensitization. The treatment is: therapeutic diphenylcyclopropenone sensitization with weekly scalp DPC. Blood draws came first, before each patch test. This chain connects TRBV12-3 or TRBV12-4 to TRBJ1-3; 7 positions agree with TRBD1. This sequence originates from a woman aged 18-35 years with alopecia areata. Some clones in this sample may be carry-over from other donors' samples. Material: whole blood, obtained in connection with sensitization to the hapten diphenylcyclopropenone (DPC). DNA for the CDR3: TGTGCCAGCAGCCAGGGGGTCCTTGGAAACACCATATATTTT. The encoded protein is CASSQGVLGNTIYF.